These 10 T cell receptor beta chains came from one sample sequenced in a study of blood T cells in healthy people across ages (dated by TCRdb to 2013 to 2016). Libraries were prepared through 5' RACE. For sequencing, an Illumina HiSeq 2500 was employed. A second roughly 7 to 11 cycle PCR used a sample-barcoded 5' primer and a J-beta primer mix. TCRdb cleaned the public reads at Q25 with fastp, built clones with MiXCR and kept in-frame beta chains. Rows are unified per CDR3 protein, each entry keeping the most common DNA and genes. For this sample the table gives around 1,500,000 distinct CDR3 sequences, of which over 25% were detected only once. The top ten clones comprise around 7.7% of the sample. The material sequenced was blood. All receptors come from a woman aged 30 to 39 in good health.

To note about this clonotype: A read error may explain this, as a much larger clone is one base away. This chain connects TRBV7-2 to TRBJ1-1; D may be TRBD1 (6 bases). There are 14 residues in the CDR3. Trimming left V 0 bases short and J 6 bases short, with 11 bases between. CDR1 is SGHTA and CDR2 is FQGNSA in the germline V gene. The CDR3 region has the DNA TGTGCCAGCAGCTTAGCGCGGGGGGGCGCTGAAGCTTTCTTT. As protein: CASSLARGGAEAFF. The complete variable domain, with remaining parts taken from reference TRBV7-2 and TRBJ1-1, reads GAGVSQSPSNKVTEKGKDVELRCDPISGHTALYWYRQSLGQGLEFLIYFQGNSAPDKSGLPSDRFSAERTGGSVSTLTIQRTQQEDSAVYLCASSLARGGAEAFFGQGTRLTVV.

This clonotype was seen a few times. The rearrangement joins TRBV4-3 to TRBJ2-1; D may be TRBD2 (5 bases). This CDR3 is 12 amino acids long. V dropped 8 bases and J dropped 9 bases, with 14 bases sitting between them. Germline loops: CDR1 LGHNA, CDR2 YSLEER. The CDR3, as DNA: TGCGCCAGCCGGGATTTCCTTGGTGAGCAGTTCTTC. It yields the protein CASRDFLGEQFF.

This clonotype showed up just once. The chain has TRBV5-1 and TRBJ2-7; maybe TRBD1 (5 bases). The CDR3 totals 15 residues. Trimming took 6 bases from V and 3 from J, leaving 19 bases between them. Germline V gene lookup returns CDR1 SGHRS and CDR2 YFSETQ. The CDR3 sequence: CASNFSQGFGYEQYF. The CDR3 bases are TGCGCCAGCAACTTTTCGCAGGGATTTGGCTACGAGCAGTACTTC. The variable domain in full, completed from reference TRBV5-1 and TRBJ2-7, reads KAGVTQTPRYLIKTRGQQVTLSCSPISGHRSVSWYQQTPGQGLQFLFEYFSETQRNKGNFPGRFSGRQFSNSRSEMNVSTLELGDSALYLCASNFSQGFGYEQYFGPGTRLTVT.

A note on this clonotype: The CDR3 does not end in the conserved phenylalanine or tryptophan, so this is likely a read error. The chain couples TRBV12-3 or TRBV12-4 to TRBJ2-5; 8 positions agree with TRBD2. V trimming: 3 bases; J trimming: 5 bases; junction bases outside the gene matches: 5. The CDR3 covers 14 residues. DNA of the CDR3: TGTGCCAGCAGTTTGGGCGGGGGGCAGGAGACCCAGTACTGC. Its protein product is CASSLGGGQETQYC.

The gene calls are TRBV7-3 and TRBJ2-7, with D possibly being TRBD2 (5 bases). The last part of the DNA fits TRBJ2-5 better; the J call may be wrong. This CDR3 spans 15 amino acids. Germline CDR1 SGHTA, CDR2 FQGTGA. This CDR3 reads CASSLTGSAGETQYF. Written as DNA, the CDR3 is TGTGCCAGCAGCTTAACGGGGTCGGCGGGAGAGACCCAGTACTTC.

With respect to this clonotype: At one end, the junction sequence differs from germline, possibly due to a read error. The chain is built from TRBV5-4 and TRBJ2-3, with 8 bases matching TRBD2. CDR3 length equals 15 residues. Germline-derived CDR1 and CDR2 are SGHNT and YYREEE (reference sequence). CDR3: CAGSATSGSTDTQYF. CDR3 in DNA: TGTGCCGGCAGCGCTACTAGCGGAAGCACAGATACGCAGTATTTT.

This clonotype was picked up a small number of times. This chain uses TRBV20-1 with TRBJ2-3; tentatively, D is TRBD1 or TRBD2 (6 bases each). CDR1 DFQATT and CDR2 SNEGSKA come from the germline V gene (reference sequence). With 3 bases removed from V and 4 bases from J, the gap between germline ends came to 11 bases. The CDR3 loop spans 13 amino acids. Here the CDR3 reads CSASLGGSDTQYF. The CDR3 DNA sequence: TGCAGTGCTAGTCTCGGGGGCTCAGATACGCAGTATTTT.

This clonotype has only one observation. A junction end diverges from the germline sequence, so it may reflect a read error. V gene TRBV20-1 combines with J gene TRBJ1-1; 8 bases align to TRBD1. CDR1 DFQATT and CDR2 SNEGSKA come from the germline V gene (reference sequence). The CDR3 covers 13 residues. The CDR3 sequence is CSAGTGGYGEAFF. The CDR3 DNA reads TGCAGTGCTGGTACAGGGGGGTACGGTGAAGCCTTCTTT.

J is TRBJ2-1 and V is TRBV27; 10 bases match TRBD2. After removal of 10 bases from V and 4 bases from J, the junction contained 13 bases not matched to a gene. This CDR3 contains 16 residues. CDR1 and CDR2 from the germline V gene are MNHEY and SMNVEV (reference sequence). CDR3 loop: CATMGLASRLYNEQFF. In nucleotides, the CDR3 is TGTGCCACCATGGGACTAGCGTCTCGTTTATACAATGAGCAGTTCTTC.

The chain couples TRBV5-5 to TRBJ2-1; possibly TRBD2 for D (6 bases). The DNA end is more similar to TRBJ2-7, so the J call may be wrong. Germline CDR1 is SGHKS and CDR2 is YYEKEE (reference sequence). CDR3 length equals 15 residues. DNA for the CDR3: TGTGCCAGCAGCCCGGGGGTCCTACTCTACAATGAGCAGTACTTC. Amino acids: CASSPGVLLYNEQYF.